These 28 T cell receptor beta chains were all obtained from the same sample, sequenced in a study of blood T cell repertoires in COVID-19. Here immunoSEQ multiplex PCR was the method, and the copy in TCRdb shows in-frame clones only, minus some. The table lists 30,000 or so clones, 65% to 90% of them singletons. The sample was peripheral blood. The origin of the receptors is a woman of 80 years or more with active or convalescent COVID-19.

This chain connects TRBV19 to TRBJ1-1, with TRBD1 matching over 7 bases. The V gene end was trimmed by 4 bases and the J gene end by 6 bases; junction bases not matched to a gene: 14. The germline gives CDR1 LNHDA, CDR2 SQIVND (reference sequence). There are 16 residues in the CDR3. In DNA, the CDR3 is TGTGCCAGTAGTAAGGACAGGAAAGGGGGGATCCCTGAAGCTTTCTTT. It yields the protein CASSKDRKGGIPEAFF.

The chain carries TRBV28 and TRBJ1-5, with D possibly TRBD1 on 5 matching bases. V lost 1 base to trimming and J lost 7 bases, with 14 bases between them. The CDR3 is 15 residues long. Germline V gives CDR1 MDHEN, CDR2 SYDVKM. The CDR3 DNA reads TGTGCCAGCAGTTTATCCAGGGTGGGCCGGCAGCCCCAGCATTTT. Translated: CASSLSRVGRQPQHF. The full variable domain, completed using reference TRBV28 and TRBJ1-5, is DVKVTQSSRYLVKRTGEKVFLECVQDMDHENMFWYRQDPGLGLRLIYFSYDVKMKEKGDIPEGYSVSREKKERFSLILESASTNQTSMYLCASSLSRVGRQPQHFGDGTRLSIL.

The CDR3 nucleotides are TGTGCCAGCAGTTTAACACCAGGGGTTGCGCAGTATTTT. Protein product: CASSLTPGVAQYF. V gene TRBV27 combines with J gene TRBJ2-3; D possibly corresponds to TRBD1 (6 bases). The CDR3 is made up of 13 amino acids. Germline V gene lookup returns CDR1 MNHEY and CDR2 SMNVEV (reference sequence). V lost 2 bases and J 10 bases, leaving 13 bases between the germline ends.

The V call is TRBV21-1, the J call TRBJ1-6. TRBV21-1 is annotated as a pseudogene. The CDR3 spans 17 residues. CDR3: CASSQLGVEPTNSPLHF. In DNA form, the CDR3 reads TGTGCCAGCAGCCAGCTAGGCGTAGAACCAACGAATTCACCCCTCCACTTT.

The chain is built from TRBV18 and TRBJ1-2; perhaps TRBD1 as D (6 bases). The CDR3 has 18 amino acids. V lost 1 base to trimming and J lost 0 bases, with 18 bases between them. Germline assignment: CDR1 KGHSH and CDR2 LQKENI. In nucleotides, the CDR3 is TGTGCCAGCTCACCACTGGGGGAGACAGGTATCGCTAACTATGGCTACACCTTC. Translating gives CASSPLGETGIANYGYTF.

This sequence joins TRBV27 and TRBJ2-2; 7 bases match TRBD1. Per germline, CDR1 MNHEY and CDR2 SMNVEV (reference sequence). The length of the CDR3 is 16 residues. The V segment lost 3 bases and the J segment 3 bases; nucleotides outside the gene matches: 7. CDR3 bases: TGTGCCAGCAGTTTCCGACAGGGACGGGACACCGGGGAGCTGTTTTTT. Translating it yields CASSFRQGRDTGELFF.

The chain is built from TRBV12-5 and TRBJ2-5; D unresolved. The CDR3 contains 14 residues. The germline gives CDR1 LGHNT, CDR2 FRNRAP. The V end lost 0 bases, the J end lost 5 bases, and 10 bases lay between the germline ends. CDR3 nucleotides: TGTGCTAGTGGTTTGGTAGCGCTCACGGAGACCCAGTACTTC. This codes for CASGLVALTETQYF. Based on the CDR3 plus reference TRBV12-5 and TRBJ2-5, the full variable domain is DARVTQTPRHKVTEMGQEVTMRCQPILGHNTVFWYRQTMMQGLELLAYFRNRAPLDDSGMPKDRFSAEMPDATLATLKIQPSEPRDSAVYFCASGLVALTETQYFGPGTRLLVL.

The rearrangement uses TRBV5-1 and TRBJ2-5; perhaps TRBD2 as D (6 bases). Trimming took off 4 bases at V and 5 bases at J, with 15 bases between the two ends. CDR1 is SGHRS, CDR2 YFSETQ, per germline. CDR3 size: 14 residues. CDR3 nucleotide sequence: TGCGCCAGCAGCCTGGGAGGTCCACGGGAGACCCAGTACTTC. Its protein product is CASSLGGPRETQYF.

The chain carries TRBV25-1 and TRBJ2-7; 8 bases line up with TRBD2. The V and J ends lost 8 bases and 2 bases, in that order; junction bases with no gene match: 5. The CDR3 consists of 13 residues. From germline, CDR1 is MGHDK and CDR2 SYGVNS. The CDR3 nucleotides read TGTGCCAGCGGATCGGGGGGGGCCTACGAGCAGTACTTC. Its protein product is CASGSGGAYEQYF.

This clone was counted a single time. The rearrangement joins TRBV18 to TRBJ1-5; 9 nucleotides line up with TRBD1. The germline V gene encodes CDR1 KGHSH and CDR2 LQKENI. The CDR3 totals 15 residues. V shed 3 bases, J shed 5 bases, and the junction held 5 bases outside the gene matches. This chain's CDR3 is CASSPGTGSDQPQHF. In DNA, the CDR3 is TGTGCCAGCTCACCTGGGACAGGGAGTGATCAGCCCCAGCATTTT.

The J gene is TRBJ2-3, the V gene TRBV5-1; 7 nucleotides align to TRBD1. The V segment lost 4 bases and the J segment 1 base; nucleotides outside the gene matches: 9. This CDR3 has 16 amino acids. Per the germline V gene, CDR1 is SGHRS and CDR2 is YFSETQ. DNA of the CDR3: TGCGCCAGCAGCACCGGCCGGACAGGACGCACAGATACGCAGTATTTT. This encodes CASSTGRTGRTDTQYF. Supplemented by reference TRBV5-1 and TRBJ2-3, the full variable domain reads KAGVTQTPRYLIKTRGQQVTLSCSPISGHRSVSWYQQTPGQGLQFLFEYFSETQRNKGNFPGRFSGRQFSNSRSEMNVSTLELGDSALYLCASSTGRTGRTDTQYFGPGTRLTVL.

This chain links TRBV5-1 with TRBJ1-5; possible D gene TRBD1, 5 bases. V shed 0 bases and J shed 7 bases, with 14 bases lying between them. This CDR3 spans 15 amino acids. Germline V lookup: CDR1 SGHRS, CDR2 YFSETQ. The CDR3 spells CASSLDGPGFQPQHF. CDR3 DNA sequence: TGCGCCAGCAGCTTGGATGGGCCAGGGTTCCAGCCCCAGCATTTT.

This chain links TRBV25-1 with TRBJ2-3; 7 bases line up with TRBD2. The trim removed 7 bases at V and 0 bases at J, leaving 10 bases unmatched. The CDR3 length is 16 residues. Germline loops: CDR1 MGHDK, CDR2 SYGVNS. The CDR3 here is CASIGGLLPSTDTQYF. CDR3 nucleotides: TGTGCCAGCATCGGGGGACTACTACCTAGCACAGATACGCAGTATTTT.

The CDR3 bases are TGCGCCAGCAGCCCAGGGACAGGGTCCTTGCAGCCCCAGCATTTT. Translated, it gives CASSPGTGSLQPQHF. J is TRBJ1-5 and V is TRBV5-1; TRBD1 agrees at 9 bases. CDR3 size: 15 residues. The germline CDR1 and CDR2 sequences are SGHRS and YFSETQ. Trimming at V came to 4 bases and at J to 7 bases, leaving 9 bases not matched to a gene.

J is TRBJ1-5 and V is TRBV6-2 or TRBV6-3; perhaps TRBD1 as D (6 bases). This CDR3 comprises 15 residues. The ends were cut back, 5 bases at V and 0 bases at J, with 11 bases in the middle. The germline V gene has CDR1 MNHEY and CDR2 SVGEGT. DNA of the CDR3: TGTGCCAGCAGTACCGACAGGAGTAGCAATCAGCCCCAGCATTTT. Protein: CASSTDRSSNQPQHF.

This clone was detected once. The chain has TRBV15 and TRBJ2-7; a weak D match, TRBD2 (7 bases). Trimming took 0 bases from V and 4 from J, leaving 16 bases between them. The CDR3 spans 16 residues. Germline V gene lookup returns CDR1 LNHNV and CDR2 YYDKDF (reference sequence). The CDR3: CATSRDRGGDTYEQYF. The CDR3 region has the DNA TGTGCCACCAGCAGAGATCGAGGGGGGGATACTTACGAGCAGTACTTC.

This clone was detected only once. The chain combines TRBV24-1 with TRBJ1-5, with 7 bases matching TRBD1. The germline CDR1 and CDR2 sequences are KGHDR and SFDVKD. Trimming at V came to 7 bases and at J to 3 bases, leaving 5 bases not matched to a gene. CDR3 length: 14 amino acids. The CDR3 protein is CATSPGTANQPQHF. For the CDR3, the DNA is TGTGCCACCAGCCCGGGGACAGCCAATCAGCCCCAGCATTTT.

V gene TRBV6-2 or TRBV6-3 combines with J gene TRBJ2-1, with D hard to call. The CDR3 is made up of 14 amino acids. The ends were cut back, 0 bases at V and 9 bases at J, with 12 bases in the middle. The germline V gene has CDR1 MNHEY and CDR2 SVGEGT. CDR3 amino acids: CASSYSMVRSEQFF. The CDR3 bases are TGTGCCAGCAGTTACTCGATGGTACGGTCTGAGCAGTTCTTC.

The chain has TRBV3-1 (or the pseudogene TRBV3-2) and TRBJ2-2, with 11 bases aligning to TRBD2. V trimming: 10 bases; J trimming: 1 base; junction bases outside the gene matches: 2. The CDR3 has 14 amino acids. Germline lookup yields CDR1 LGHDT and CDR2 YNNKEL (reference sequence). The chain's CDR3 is CATGTSGNTGELFF. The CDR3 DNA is TGTGCCACCGGGACTAGCGGGAACACCGGGGAGCTGTTTTTT.

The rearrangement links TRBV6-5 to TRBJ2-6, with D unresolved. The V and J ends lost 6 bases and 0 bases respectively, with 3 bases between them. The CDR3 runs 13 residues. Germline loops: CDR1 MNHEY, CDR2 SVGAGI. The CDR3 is CASRSSGANVLTF. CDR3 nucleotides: TGTGCCAGCAGGAGCTCTGGGGCCAACGTCCTGACTTTC.

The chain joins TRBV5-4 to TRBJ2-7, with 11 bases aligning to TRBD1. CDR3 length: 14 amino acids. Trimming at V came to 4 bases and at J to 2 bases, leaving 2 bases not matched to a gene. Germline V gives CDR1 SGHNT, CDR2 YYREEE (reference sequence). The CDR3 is CASSPGQGAYEQYF. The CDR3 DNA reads TGTGCCAGCAGCCCGGGACAGGGGGCCTACGAGCAGTACTTC.

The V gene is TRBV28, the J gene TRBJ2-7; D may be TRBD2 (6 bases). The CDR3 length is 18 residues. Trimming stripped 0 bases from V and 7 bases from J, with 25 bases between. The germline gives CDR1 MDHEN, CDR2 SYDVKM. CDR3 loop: CASSLWGSPRRLGREQYF. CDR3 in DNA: TGTGCCAGCAGTTTATGGGGGAGTCCGAGAAGGCTAGGGAGGGAGCAGTACTTC. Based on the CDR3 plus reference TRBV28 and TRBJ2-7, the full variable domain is DVKVTQSSRYLVKRTGEKVFLECVQDMDHENMFWYRQDPGLGLRLIYFSYDVKMKEKGDIPEGYSVSREKKERFSLILESASTNQTSMYLCASSLWGSPRRLGREQYFGPGTRLTVT.

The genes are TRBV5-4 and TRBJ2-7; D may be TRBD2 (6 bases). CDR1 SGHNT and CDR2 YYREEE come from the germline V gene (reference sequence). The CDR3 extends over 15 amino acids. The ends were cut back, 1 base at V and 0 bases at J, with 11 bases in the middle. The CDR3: CASSLPSASSYEQYF. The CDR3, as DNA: TGTGCCAGCAGCTTGCCTAGCGCGAGCTCCTACGAGCAGTACTTC.

CDR3: CASSPGGSSNTEAFF. The CDR3 coding sequence is TGCGCCAGCAGCCCAGGGGGGAGCTCGAACACTGAAGCTTTCTTT. This chain uses TRBV5-1 with TRBJ1-1; TRBD1 agrees at 7 bases. The junction had 7 bases not matched to a gene; V was cut back by 4 bases and J by 1 base. The germline CDR1 and CDR2 sequences are SGHRS and YFSETQ. CDR3 length equals 15 residues.

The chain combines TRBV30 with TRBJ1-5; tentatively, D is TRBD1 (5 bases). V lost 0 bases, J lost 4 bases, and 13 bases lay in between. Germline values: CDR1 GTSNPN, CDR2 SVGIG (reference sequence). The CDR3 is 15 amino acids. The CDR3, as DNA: TGTGCCTGGAGTGTGGGGGGTATCGGTAATCAGCCCCAGCATTTT. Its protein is CAWSVGGIGNQPQHF.

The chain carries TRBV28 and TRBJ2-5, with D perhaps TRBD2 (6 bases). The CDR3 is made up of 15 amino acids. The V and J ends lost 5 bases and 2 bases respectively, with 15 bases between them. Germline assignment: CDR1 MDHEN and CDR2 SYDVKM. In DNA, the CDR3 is TGTGCCAGCAGTGGCGGGGACGCATCTCAAGAGACCCAGTACTTC. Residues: CASSGGDASQETQYF.

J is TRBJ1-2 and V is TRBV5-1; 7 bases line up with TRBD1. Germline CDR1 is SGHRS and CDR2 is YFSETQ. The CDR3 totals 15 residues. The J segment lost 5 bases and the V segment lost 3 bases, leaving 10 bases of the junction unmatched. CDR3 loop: CASSWAFGTEYGYTF. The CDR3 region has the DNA TGCGCCAGCAGCTGGGCATTCGGGACAGAGTATGGCTACACCTTC.

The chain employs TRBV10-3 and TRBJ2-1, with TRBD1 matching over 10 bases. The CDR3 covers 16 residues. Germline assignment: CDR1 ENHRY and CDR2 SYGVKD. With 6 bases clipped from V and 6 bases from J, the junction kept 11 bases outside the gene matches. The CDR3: CAISGNRDRGFNEQFF. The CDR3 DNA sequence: TGTGCCATCAGCGGAAACCGGGACAGGGGCTTCAATGAGCAGTTCTTC.